Listed here are 8 T cell receptor beta chains from one sample, sequenced in a study of OX40 agonist ivuxolimab in advanced cancers. Clones were read by immunoSEQ multiplex PCR, and TCRdb kept only the in-frame ones, dropping some. The sample includes 52,000 or so clones, about 93% seen only once; the top ten take under 20%. The specimen comprised CD4+ or CD8+ T cells sorted from blood, sampled in a trial of the OX40 agonist ivuxolimab. These receptors were collected from an adult with an advanced solid tumor such as melanoma, head and neck, liver or kidney cancer.

The CDR3 DNA is TGTGCCAGCAGCGTAGGGACTAGCGTCTACGAGCAGTACTTC. This codes for CASSVGTSVYEQYF. V and J are TRBV9 and TRBJ2-7; 9 nucleotides line up with TRBD2. In germline, CDR1 is SGDLS, CDR2 YYNGEE. Unmatched junction bases numbered 1, after V lost 0 bases and J lost 3 bases. CDR3 length: 14 residues.

V and J are TRBV27 and TRBJ1-5, with unresolved D. In germline, CDR1 is MNHEY, CDR2 SMNVEV (reference sequence). The CDR3 is 15 amino acids. V was clipped by 0 bases and J by 0 bases, with 6 bases between them. Here the CDR3 DNA reads TGTGCCAGCAGTTTATCCCAGAATAGCAATCAGCCCCAGCATTTT. Its protein is CASSLSQNSNQPQHF.

The J gene is TRBJ1-2, the V gene TRBV5-1; D uncertain. V was cut by 1 base and J by 3 bases, with 7 bases left in between. The CDR3 consists of 13 residues. Germline CDR1 is SGHRS and CDR2 is YFSETQ. The CDR3 DNA reads as TGCGCCAGCAGCTTGATGGCGGACTATGGCTACACCTTC. Amino acid sequence: CASSLMADYGYTF.

The chain has TRBV9 and TRBJ2-7; TRBD2 matches 8 bases. Trimming at V came to 1 base and at J to 5 bases, leaving 5 bases not matched to a gene. CDR1 SGDLS and CDR2 YYNGEE come from the germline V gene. This CDR3 region has 14 residues. In DNA form, the CDR3 reads TGTGCCAGCAGCGTAAACGGGGGGGTCGACGAGCAGTACTTC. Amino acid sequence: CASSVNGGVDEQYF.

In the case of this clone: A junction end diverges from the germline sequence, so it may reflect a read error. The chain combines TRBV6-5 with TRBJ2-1, with 9 bases that match TRBD1. In germline, CDR1 is MNHEY, CDR2 SVGAGI. The CDR3 has 13 amino acids. As DNA, the CDR3 is TGTACCAGCAGTTACTCCCCGGGACAGGGAAGATTCTTC. It specifies CTSSYSPGQGRFF.

The gene calls are TRBV2 and TRBJ1-2; 7 positions agree with TRBD1. CDR3 length equals 14 residues. Germline V lookup: CDR1 SNHLY, CDR2 FYNNEI. The CDR3 nucleotides read TGTGCTGCCGACCCGGGACAGCCTAACTATGGCTACACCTTC. Protein sequence: CAADPGQPNYGYTF.

V usage is TRBV7-2 and J usage is TRBJ2-7; 8 bases are shared with TRBD2. V trimming: 1 base; J trimming: 1 base; junction bases outside the gene matches: 9. The germline gives CDR1 SGHTA, CDR2 FQGNSA. CDR3 size: 17 residues. CDR3 loop: CASSLEASGRGSYEQYF. The CDR3 DNA reads as TGTGCCAGCAGCTTAGAAGCGAGCGGGAGAGGGTCCTACGAGCAGTACTTC.

The V and J genes are TRBV5-6 and TRBJ2-1; TRBD2 matches 7 bases. Germline assignment: CDR1 SGHDT and CDR2 YYEEEE. V was pared by 3 bases and J by 10 bases, with 22 bases of the junction left unmatched. The CDR3 runs 18 residues. CDR3 amino acids: CASSSLAVTGGLSLEQFF. The CDR3 region has the DNA TGTGCCAGCAGCTCCCTAGCGGTCACGGGGGGATTGAGTCTGGAGCAGTTCTTC. The variable domain in full, completed from reference TRBV5-6 and TRBJ2-1, reads DAGVTQSPTHLIKTRGQQVTLRCSPKSGHDTVSWYQQALGQGPQFIFQYYEEEERQRGNFPDRFSGHQFPNYSSELNVNALLLGDSALYLCASSSLAVTGGLSLEQFFGPGTRLTVL.